Listed below are T cell receptor beta chains from one sample, sequenced in a study of T cell repertoires in cytomegalovirus infection. TCRdb recomputed calls from the reads with MiXCR, one row per CDR3 protein. Counted here are under 95,000 distinct CDR3 sequences, under 55% occurring once; the ten biggest clones make up roughly 93%. These receptors' targets are unknown. The sample in question was CD8+ T cells from cultured PBMCs, obtained from culture after CMV antigen stimulation. The receptors stem from a human donor in good health (CMV status not recorded). Some clones in this sample may be carry-over from other donors' samples. CDR3s include the opening cysteine and the closing phenylalanine or tryptophan. A D gene is named only where the DNA matches it firmly. A row's size may be missing; if present it is once, few, many or a size class.

>NA|TRBJ2-3|TRBV7-8|NA
TGTGCCAGCAGCTTAGAGGTCACCCTCACAGATACGCAGTATTTT
CASSLEVTLTDTQYF
>NA|TRBJ1-1|TRBV6-8|NA
TGTGCCAGCAGTTACTCGACCGGGGTTGGAGCTTTCTTT
CASSYSTGVGAFF
>few|TRBJ1-5|TRBV7-8|NA
TGTGCCAGCAGCTTAGGTCGTTCAGCCCGAAATCAGCCCCAGCATTTT
CASSLGRSARNQPQHF
>few|TRBJ1-2|TRBV11-2|NA
TGTGCCAGCAGCGGAGACATCTATGGCTACACCTTC
CASSGDIYGYTF
>NA|TRBJ2-7|TRBV6-6|NA
TGTGCCAGCAGTCTATCTCCCTACAGCTCCTACGAGCAGTACTTC
CASSLSPYSSYEQYF
>NA|TRBJ2-7|TRBV6-2/TRBV6-3|NA
TGTGCCAGCAGTTACCCACCGAGAGAGCAGTACTTC
CASSYPPREQYF
>few|TRBJ2-6|TRBV6-5|NA
TGTGCCAGCAGTCCCCTCGGGGCAGGGGCCAACGTCCTGACTTTC
CASSPLGAGANVLTF
>NA|TRBJ1-2|TRBV14|NA
TGTGCCAGCAGCCAAGAACGACGCTATGGCTACACCTTC
CASSQERRYGYTF
>NA|TRBJ1-2|TRBV7-6|TRBD1
TGTGCCAGCAGCTTAGAGCGGGACAGGGGTAATGGCTACACCTTC
CASSLERDRGNGYTF
>NA|TRBJ2-6|TRBV6-5|TRBD1
TGTGCCAGCAGTTCCATCTGGCACGACAGGGGATGGTCTGGGGCCAACGTCCTGACTTTC
CASSSIWHDRGWSGANVLTF
>few|TRBJ2-7|TRBV7-9|TRBD1
TGTGCCAGCAGCTCCGGGACAGTTCCCTTGGACCAGTACTTC
CASSSGTVPLDQYF
>NA|TRBJ2-1|TRBV19|TRBD2
TGTGCCAGTAGTATAGCCGGGAGGGCCTCCAATGAGCAGTTCTTC
CASSIAGRASNEQFF
>NA|TRBJ2-1|TRBV6-5|TRBD2
TGTGCCAGCAGTTACTCGGGGGAGGGAAAATACAATGAGCAGTTCTTC
CASSYSGEGKYNEQFF
>few|TRBJ1-5|TRBV7-8|TRBD1
TGTGCCAGCAGCTTAGCCCGAGGGGGCGACAATCAGCCCCAGCATTTT
CASSLARGGDNQPQHF
>NA|TRBJ2-7|TRBV7-2|NA
TGTGCCAGCGCGTTCCACTCGACAGGAACCTACGAGCAGTACTTC
CASAFHSTGTYEQYF
>NA|TRBJ2-1|TRBV6-5|NA
TGTGCCAGCACCACAATTGGGGGGATGAATGAGCAGTTCTTC
CASTTIGGMNEQFF
>NA|TRBJ1-2|TRBV7-8|TRBD1
TGTGCCAGCAGCTCCGCAGGCGGGACAGTCTATGGCTACACCTTC
CASSSAGGTVYGYTF
>once|TRBJ1-3|TRBV12-5|NA
TGTGCTAGTGGTCGGAGGGGAAACACCATATATTTT
CASGRRGNTIYF
>few|TRBJ1-1|TRBV7-9|NA
TGTGCCAGCAGCTTAGGACAACAGAACACTGAAGCTTTCTTT
CASSLGQQNTEAFF
>NA|TRBJ1-5|TRBV12-3/TRBV12-4|NA
TGTGCCAGCAGTCAGCGGGATCCCGGGGGTCAGCCCCAGCATTTT
CASSQRDPGGQPQHF
>many|TRBJ2-7|TRBV7-2|NA
TGTGCCAGCAGCTTAGCATTTGGTGGCGAGCAGTACTTC
CASSLAFGGEQYF
>NA|TRBJ1-1|TRBV7-9|NA
TGTGCCAGCAGCTTAAAGGGCACTGAAGCTTTCTTT
CASSLKGTEAFF
>NA|TRBJ1-5|TRBV12-5|NA
TGTGCTAGTGGTTTTTCGCCTAGTTACAGCAATCAGCCCCAGCATTTT
CASGFSPSYSNQPQHF
>NA|TRBJ2-1|TRBV12-3/TRBV12-4|NA
TGTGCCAGCCTCAGTGGGGGGTCAACTAATGAGCAGTTCTTC
CASLSGGSTNEQFF
>many|TRBJ1-5|TRBV7-8|NA
TGTGCCAGCAGCTTAGGATTAGGGGGGCCGGACCAGCCCCAGCATTTT
CASSLGLGGPDQPQHF
>NA|TRBJ1-1|TRBV30|NA
TGTGCCTGGACCCCCACGGGGAACACTGAAGCTTTCTTT
CAWTPTGNTEAFF
>NA|TRBJ1-1|TRBV13|TRBD1
TGTGCCAGCAGCTTCGCGACAGGGGGCACTGAAGCTTTCTTT
CASSFATGGTEAFF
>NA|TRBJ2-1|TRBV7-9|NA
TGTGCCAGCAGCTTAGCCCGACTAGTGGCCAATGAGCAGTTCTTC
CASSLARLVANEQFF
>NA|TRBJ1-1|TRBV4-1|TRBD1
TGCGCCAGCAGCCAAATTACAGGGGTGAACACTGAAGCTTTCTTT
CASSQITGVNTEAFF
>once|TRBJ1-4|TRBV6-1|NA
TGTGCGACGGGGCTTCAAACTAATGAAAAACTGTTTTTT
CATGLQTNEKLFF
>once|TRBJ1-2|TRBV12-5|TRBD1
TGTGCTAGTGGGAGGGACAGCTTCTATGGCTACACCTTC
CASGRDSFYGYTF
>NA|TRBJ2-1|TRBV27|NA
TGTGCCAGCAGCCCCAAATTCAATGAGCAGTTCTTC
CASSPKFNEQFF
>few|TRBJ1-2|TRBV7-2|NA
TGTGCCAGCAGCTTACAGGGCTATGGCTACACCTTC
CASSLQGYGYTF
>few|TRBJ1-1|TRBV7-6|NA
TGTGCCAGCAGCTTAGGGGATGAAGCTTTCTTT
CASSLGDEAFF
>NA|TRBJ2-3|TRBV4-1|NA
TGCGCCAGCAGCCAAGATCTTCGCGGGGTGAGCACAGATACGCAGTATTTT
CASSQDLRGVSTDTQYF
>once|TRBJ1-1|TRBV2|NA
TGTGCCAGCAGTCACCCTGCAGGAGAAGCTTTCTTT
CASSHPAGEAFF
>NA|TRBJ2-1|TRBV7-8|TRBD2
TGTGCCAGCAGCCCCCTCCCACTAGCGGTCTCCTACAATGAGCAGTTCTTC
CASSPLPLAVSYNEQFF
>NA|TRBJ2-3|TRBV2|TRBD2
TGTGCCAGCAAGCGACTAGCGGGAGTAGAAGATACGCAGTATTTT
CASKRLAGVEDTQYF
>NA|TRBJ2-3|TRBV28|TRBD2
TGTGCCAGCAGTCTAGCGGGACTTCAGTATTTT
CASSLAGLQYF
>NA|TRBJ2-7|TRBV7-2|NA
TGTGCCAGCAGCTTTGACACTGTCTACGAGCAGTACTTC
CASSFDTVYEQYF
>once|TRBJ1-3|TRBV20-1|NA
TGCAGTGCTAGAATATCGCAGGCGGGAAACACCATATATTTT
CSARISQAGNTIYF
>NA|TRBJ2-6|TRBV10-3|NA
TGTGCCATCAGTGGGGAGGGGGAATCATACTCTGGGGCCAACGTCCTGACTTTC
CAISGEGESYSGANVLTF
>NA|TRBJ2-1|TRBV12-3/TRBV12-4|TRBD2
TGTGCCATTGGCGGGAGCTCCTACAATGAGCAGTTCTTC
CAIGGSSYNEQFF
>NA|TRBJ1-5|TRBV28|NA
TGTGCCAGCAGTTCACCCGGGGATGGCAATCAGCCCCAGCATTTT
CASSSPGDGNQPQHF
>once|TRBJ2-7|TRBV11-1|NA
TGTGCCAGCAGCTTTACGGGGTACGAGCAGTACTTC
CASSFTGYEQYF
>NA|TRBJ2-1|TRBV6-5|TRBD2
TGTGCCAGCAGTCCCACTAGCGGAAGGGATGAGCAGTTCTTC
CASSPTSGRDEQFF